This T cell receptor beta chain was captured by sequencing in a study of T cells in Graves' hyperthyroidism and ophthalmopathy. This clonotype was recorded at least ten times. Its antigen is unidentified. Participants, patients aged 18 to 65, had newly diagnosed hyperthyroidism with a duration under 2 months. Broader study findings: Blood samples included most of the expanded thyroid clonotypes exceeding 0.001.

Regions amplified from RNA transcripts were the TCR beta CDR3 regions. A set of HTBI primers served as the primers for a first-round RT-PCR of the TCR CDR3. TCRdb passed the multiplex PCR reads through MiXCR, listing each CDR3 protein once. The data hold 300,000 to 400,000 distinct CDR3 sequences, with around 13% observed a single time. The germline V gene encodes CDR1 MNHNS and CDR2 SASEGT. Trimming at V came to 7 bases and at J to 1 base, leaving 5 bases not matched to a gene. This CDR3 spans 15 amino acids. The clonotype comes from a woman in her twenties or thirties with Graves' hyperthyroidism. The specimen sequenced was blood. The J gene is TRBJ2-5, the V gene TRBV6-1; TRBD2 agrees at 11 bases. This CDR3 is CASTRGTSGQETQYF. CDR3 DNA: TGTGCCAGCACCCGAGGGACTAGCGGCCAAGAGACCCAGTACTTC.